A selection of T cell receptor beta chains follows, all from one sample in a study of blood T cell repertoires in COVID-19. Sequenced by immunoSEQ multiplex PCR; TCRdb stores in-frame clones only, minus some. The sample has approximately 400,000 clones, approximately 90% seen once; the top ten hold 1.2%. The sequencing sample was made of PBMCs or T cells enriched from blood (not recorded which). The source is a woman in her late teens or twenties who had recovered from COVID-19. Both conserved end residues are part of each CDR3. Fields, in order: V gene, clone size, J gene, D gene, CDR3 DNA, CDR3 protein. D genes are given only for firm matches. Clone size is stated in some rows and not others, as once, few, many or a class when expanded.

TRBV4-1	once	TRBJ2-2	-	TGCGCCAGCAGCCAAGATCAGGGGAGCGAGCTGTTTTTT	CASSQDQGSELFF
TRBV6-4	-	TRBJ2-6	-	TGTGCCAGCAGTTCAGGGTCCACTGGGGCCAACGTCCTGACTTTC	CASSSGSTGANVLTF
TRBV18	-	TRBJ2-1	-	TGTGCCAGCTCACCGAGGCGGCAGACGGTGGGCAATGAGCAGTTCTTC	CASSPRRQTVGNEQFF
TRBV18	-	TRBJ1-2	TRBD1	TGTGCCAGCTCACCGAGGACAGGGTCCTATGGCTACACCTTC	CASSPRTGSYGYTF
TRBV30	-	TRBJ1-1	-	TGTGCCTGGAGCACGGGGAGCACTGAAGCTTTCTTT	CAWSTGSTEAFF
TRBV12-5	once	TRBJ2-5	TRBD2	TGTGCTAGTGGTTTTCCAGGGAGGGTCCAGTACTTC	CASGFPGRVQYF
TRBV2	-	TRBJ1-2	TRBD1	TGTGCCAGCAATGTGTACAGGGGCAACTATGGCTACACCTTC	CASNVYRGNYGYTF
TRBV27	-	TRBJ1-2	TRBD1	TGTGCCAGCAGTTTACGGACAGGGGATAACTATGGCTACACCTTC	CASSLRTGDNYGYTF
TRBV12-5	-	TRBJ2-7	TRBD1	TGTGCTAGTGGAACCGACAGACAGGGCAACGAGCAGTACTTC	CASGTDRQGNEQYF
TRBV15	few	TRBJ1-5	-	TGTGCCACCCGCCCAGACTTCAATCAGCCCCAGCATTTT	CATRPDFNQPQHF
TRBV19	-	TRBJ1-4	TRBD1	TGTGCCAGTAGTATCGGGACAGGGGGCGCCGCTAATGAAAAACTGTTTTTT	CASSIGTGGAANEKLFF
TRBV11-2	-	TRBJ2-1	TRBD1	TGTGCCAGCAGTGGGACAGGGGGCTATGAGCAGTTCTTC	CASSGTGGYEQFF
TRBV18	-	TRBJ1-5	TRBD1	TGTGCCAGCTCACCAGGACAGGGGGATCAGCCCCAGCATTTT	CASSPGQGDQPQHF
TRBV5-6	once	TRBJ2-7	-	TGTGCCAGCAGTTTGGGGGCGTCGGACGAGCAGTACTTC	CASSLGASDEQYF
TRBV3-1/TRBV3-2	-	TRBJ2-7	-	TGTGCCAGCAGCCCACCACTCTACGAGCAGTACTTC	CASSPPLYEQYF